The 27 T cell receptor beta chains listed next were all sequenced from one sample in a study of human T cells and chemical hapten exposure. Indicated time point: patch test 3, about 24 weeks after DPC sensitization. Treatment: therapeutic diphenylcyclopropenone sensitization with weekly scalp DPC. TCRdb reanalysed the RACE reads using MiXCR and keeps one entry per CDR3 protein. The repertoire holds some 170,000 distinct CDR3 sequences, 25% to 35% seen once, with 2% to 2.5% in the top ten. The specimen was whole blood, collected in connection with sensitization to the hapten diphenylcyclopropenone (DPC). These receptors all come from a woman between 18 and 29 years old with alopecia areata. Some clones in this sample may be carry-over from other donors' samples.

This clonotype has more than one count but fewer than ten. The chain combines TRBV7-9 with TRBJ2-1; D unclear. Trimming stripped 10 bases from V and 0 bases from J, with 13 bases between. Germline V gene lookup returns CDR1 SEHNR and CDR2 FQNEAQ (reference sequence). The CDR3 loop spans 14 amino acids. CDR3 sequence: CANRGPGSYNEQFF. Written as DNA, the CDR3 is TGTGCCAACCGAGGCCCTGGCTCCTACAATGAGCAGTTCTTC.

CDR3 in DNA: TGCAGTGCCACCCGGACTAGCGGGACTAACACCGGGGAGCTGTTTTTT. Protein sequence: CSATRTSGTNTGELFF. The chain couples TRBV20-1 to TRBJ2-2, with 12 nucleotides matching TRBD2. V shed 6 bases, J shed 2 bases, and the junction held 7 bases outside the gene matches. The V gene's germline CDR1 is DFQATT and CDR2 SNEGSKA (reference sequence). This CDR3 contains 16 residues.

This clonotype has a handful of counts. The chain is built from TRBV7-2 and TRBJ1-5; no definite D call. CDR1 is SGHTA and CDR2 is FQGNSA in the germline V gene. The CDR3 extends over 20 amino acids. Trimming stripped 4 bases from V and 0 bases from J, with 25 bases between. CDR3: CASSSGRSGAPYYSNQPQHF. Written as DNA, the CDR3 is TGTGCCAGCAGCTCTGGGCGGTCCGGCGCACCATATTATAGCAATCAGCCCCAGCATTTT.

This clonotype was seen a few times. V gene TRBV6-5 combines with J gene TRBJ1-2; maybe TRBD1 (5 bases). Germline-derived CDR1 and CDR2 are MNHEY and SVGAGI. The CDR3 totals 13 residues. Trimming removed 6 bases from V and 9 bases from J, with 17 bases in between. The CDR3 region is CASRRDDGQSYTF. The CDR3 nucleotides read TGTGCCAGCAGGCGGGACGACGGGCAAAGCTACACCTTC.

The J gene is TRBJ2-7, the V gene TRBV15, with D possibly TRBD1 on 5 matching bases. CDR1 and CDR2 from the germline V gene are LNHNV and YYDKDF (reference sequence). The CDR3 extends over 14 amino acids. Trimming stripped 6 bases from V and 4 bases from J, with 16 bases between. In DNA, the CDR3 is TGTGCCACCAGAAGGGAACAGGCGAAGTACGAGCAGTACTTC. This gives the protein CATRREQAKYEQYF.

J is TRBJ2-2 and V is TRBV27; TRBD1 aligns across 9 bases. Germline V gene sequence: CDR1 MNHEY, CDR2 SMNVEV (reference sequence). With V trimmed by 4 bases and J by 6 bases, 0 bases remained unmatched. This CDR3 has 13 amino acids. CDR3 protein: CASSWTGAGELFF. The CDR3, as DNA: TGTGCCAGCAGTTGGACAGGGGCCGGGGAGCTGTTTTTT.

V usage is TRBV6-5 and J usage is TRBJ2-7; maybe TRBD1 (5 bases). Between the trimmed V and J ends, which lost 6 bases and 3 bases, there was a span of 15 bases. The CDR3 is 14 amino acids. Germline CDR1 and CDR2: MNHEY and SVGAGI. The CDR3 DNA is TGTGCCAGCAGGTTCAGGGTGTTCTACTACGAGCAGTACTTC. Protein: CASRFRVFYYEQYF.

V gene TRBV6-5 combines with J gene TRBJ2-1; D is ambiguous. The CDR3 is made up of 12 amino acids. Germline loops: CDR1 MNHEY, CDR2 SVGAGI. The germline V and J ends were trimmed by 7 bases and 9 bases, with 13 bases remaining between them. The CDR3 bases are TGTGCCAGCAAGACCCCACATACTGAGCAGTTCTTC. It encodes CASKTPHTEQFF.

V usage is TRBV20-1 and J usage is TRBJ1-2, with unresolved D. The CDR3 is 15 amino acids. The V end lost 0 bases, the J end lost 2 bases, and 13 bases lay between the germline ends. The V gene's germline CDR1 is DFQATT and CDR2 SNEGSKA (reference sequence). The CDR3 here is CSARDGVQLNYGYTF. The CDR3 DNA reads as TGCAGTGCTAGAGATGGGGTACAGCTAAACTATGGCTACACCTTC.

This clonotype occurred a few times. The genes are TRBV6-2 or TRBV6-3 and TRBJ2-1; D is uncertain. Germline V CDR1 and CDR2: MNHEY, SVGEGT. This CDR3 spans 12 amino acids. The ends were cut back, 0 bases at V and 10 bases at J, with 7 bases in the middle. The CDR3 here is CASSYSVGEQFF. In DNA, the CDR3 is TGTGCCAGCAGTTACTCGGTAGGCGAGCAGTTCTTC.

The V call is TRBV27, the J call TRBJ1-5; D not certain. V was cut by 6 bases and J by 0 bases, with 12 bases left in between. The CDR3 is 15 amino acids. CDR1 is MNHEY and CDR2 is SMNVEV in the germline V gene (reference sequence). The CDR3 region is CASSQGFNSNQPQHF. The DNA of the CDR3 is TGTGCCAGCAGCCAAGGGTTCAATAGCAATCAGCCCCAGCATTTT.

The chain links TRBV7-3 to TRBJ1-1; weak D call: TRBD1 (6 bases). V shed 5 bases and J shed 0 bases, with 13 bases lying between them. Germline V CDR1 and CDR2: SGHTA, FQGTGA. CDR3 length equals 15 residues. The CDR3 DNA sequence: TGTGCCAGCAGCCAGTACACAGGGATGAACACTGAAGCTTTCTTT. Its translation is CASSQYTGMNTEAFF.

The gene calls are TRBV2 and TRBJ2-3; 7 bases align to TRBD2. This CDR3 region has 15 residues. V gave up 7 bases and J gave up 7 bases; unmatched junction bases: 14. Germline loops: CDR1 SNHLY, CDR2 FYNNEI. The DNA of the CDR3 is TGTGCCAGCAAGTTCGTTCGGGGGGATATTAATACGCAGTATTTT. Translation: CASKFVRGDINTQYF.

Many counts were recorded for this clonotype. This rearrangement joins TRBV25-1 to TRBJ2-1; 9 positions match TRBD2. J gave up 2 bases and V 3 bases, and 5 bases lay outside the gene matches. The CDR3 loop spans 16 amino acids. The germline CDR1 and CDR2 sequences are MGHDK and SYGVNS. The chain's CDR3 is CASSDKAGGPYNEQFF. In nucleotides, the CDR3 is TGTGCCAGCAGTGATAAAGCGGGAGGACCCTACAATGAGCAGTTCTTC.

The chain joins TRBV5-1 to TRBJ2-3, with no clear D. The V gene's germline CDR1 is SGHRS and CDR2 YFSETQ. V was trimmed by 2 bases and J by 0 bases, leaving 10 bases between them. The CDR3 totals 15 residues. CDR3 residues: CASSLIPPSTDTQYF. CDR3 nucleotides: TGCGCCAGCAGCTTAATCCCCCCGAGCACAGATACGCAGTATTTT.

This clonotype was seen only a few times. J is TRBJ1-1 and V is TRBV12-3 or TRBV12-4; no clear D. There are 13 residues in the CDR3. The V and J ends lost 8 bases and 1 base respectively, with 11 bases between them. CDR3 sequence reads: CASVSEWNTEAFF. The CDR3 nucleotides are TGTGCCAGCGTTTCAGAATGGAACACTGAAGCTTTCTTT.

This clonotype was counted only a few times. The chain uses TRBV28 and TRBJ2-3, with 7 positions matching TRBD2. The CDR3 covers 14 residues. Germline V lookup: CDR1 MDHEN, CDR2 SYDVKM. CDR3 nucleotides: TGTGCTGGGGCTAGCGGCCATGGACCAGATACGCAGTATTTT. It yields the protein CAGASGHGPDTQYF.

This clonotype was detected a few times. This CDR3 reads CASSQGQGAVETQYF. In nucleotides, the CDR3 is TGCGCCAGCAGCCAAGGACAGGGGGCGGTGGAGACCCAGTACTTC. The V call is TRBV4-1, the J call TRBJ2-5; 10 bases are a match to TRBD1. J lost 5 bases, V lost 1 base, and 4 bases had no gene match. Per the germline V gene, CDR1 is MGHRA and CDR2 is YSYEKL. The CDR3 is made up of 15 amino acids.

The rearrangement joins TRBV20-1 to TRBJ2-2, with TRBD2 identical over 10 bases. Germline CDR1 reads DFQATT; CDR2 reads SNEGSKA (reference sequence). J was trimmed by 4 bases and V by 5 bases; bases with no gene match: 7. The CDR3 length is 15 residues. CDR3 amino acids: CSALLAGEITGELFF. The DNA of the CDR3 is TGCAGTGCTCTTCTAGCGGGAGAAATCACCGGGGAGCTGTTTTTT.

The chain links TRBV5-1 to TRBJ2-5; no firm D call. The CDR3 runs 15 residues. V lost 3 bases, J lost 0 bases, and 12 bases lay in between. The V gene's germline CDR1 is SGHRS and CDR2 YFSETQ. This CDR3 is CASSSGGAYQETQYF. The CDR3 coding sequence is TGCGCCAGCAGCTCTGGCGGTGCGTACCAAGAGACCCAGTACTTC.

This clonotype was seen a few times. The V and J genes are TRBV12-3 or TRBV12-4 and TRBJ2-5, with TRBD2 matching 13 bases. The CDR3 extends over 18 amino acids. With V trimmed by 3 bases and J by 0 bases, 7 bases remained unmatched. The CDR3 is CASSFTGLAGEYQETQYF. CDR3 bases: TGTGCCAGCAGTTTTACAGGACTAGCGGGAGAGTACCAAGAGACCCAGTACTTC.

The chain uses TRBV30 and TRBJ2-6, with a weak D call TRBD2 (6 bases). Per germline, CDR1 GTSNPN and CDR2 SVGIG (reference sequence). Trimming left V 4 bases short and J 0 bases short, with 13 bases between. The length of the CDR3 is 16 residues. Here the CDR3 DNA reads TGTGCCTGGATAGGGGCGGGGCTCTCTGGGGCCAACGTCCTGACTTTC. It codes for CAWIGAGLSGANVLTF.

CDR3 residues: CASFSPGQIYEQYF. CDR3 DNA sequence: TGTGCCAGCTTTTCTCCGGGACAGATCTACGAGCAGTACTTC. The chain uses TRBV6-2 or TRBV6-3 and TRBJ2-7, with 7 bases that match TRBD1. The V and J ends lost 8 bases and 3 bases, in that order; junction bases with no gene match: 10. CDR3 size: 14 residues. Looked up from germline, CDR1 is MNHEY and CDR2 is SVGEGT.

The chain links TRBV7-9 to TRBJ1-4, with D hard to call. The CDR3 is 13 amino acids. Per the germline V gene, CDR1 is SEHNR and CDR2 is FQNEAQ (reference sequence). Trimming left V 3 bases short and J 8 bases short, with 10 bases between. The CDR3 spells CASSFLQNEKLFF. The CDR3 nucleotides are TGTGCCAGCAGCTTCTTACAGAACGAAAAACTGTTTTTT.

This clonotype turned up a few times. This chain links TRBV9 with TRBJ2-3; no clear D. The CDR3 contains 14 residues. Trimming left V 0 bases short and J 5 bases short, with 10 bases between. Germline CDR1 SGDLS, CDR2 YYNGEE. CDR3 protein: CASSVDPRKDTQYF. CDR3 nucleotide sequence: TGTGCCAGCAGCGTAGACCCACGGAAAGATACGCAGTATTTT.

This clonotype has a count of ten or more. The chain couples TRBV9 to TRBJ1-3; the D is unclear. Germline V gene lookup returns CDR1 SGDLS and CDR2 YYNGEE. This CDR3 has 10 amino acids. The V end was cut by 3 bases, the J end by 5 bases, with 0 bases between. The CDR3 spells CASSGNTIYF. DNA of the CDR3: TGTGCCAGCAGCGGAAACACCATATATTTT.

This clonotype has more than one count but fewer than ten. V is TRBV18 and J is TRBJ1-2; D remains unclear. The V gene's germline CDR1 is KGHSH and CDR2 LQKENI. The length of the CDR3 is 14 residues. V gave up 2 bases and J gave up 4 bases, with 11 bases separating them. CDR3 protein: CASSPYEASYGYTF. For the CDR3, the DNA is TGTGCCAGCTCACCATATGAGGCGTCCTATGGCTACACCTTC.